This T cell receptor beta chain was identified during a study of T-cell memory formation after mild COVID-19. There are 18 residues in the CDR3. The V segment lost 7 bases and the J segment 2 bases; nucleotides outside the gene matches: 12. The germline CDR1 and CDR2 sequences are SGHVS and FNYEAQ. This clonotype occurred a few times. TCRdb fed the 5' RACE reads into MiXCR, producing one record per CDR3 protein. The data hold approximately 50,000 distinct CDR3 sequences, with approximately 12% observed a single time. The sequence was collected from a man younger than 30 who had mild COVID-19 (a few samples of this study predate the infection). Cell type and time point are not known. Material: PBMCs or a T cell subset sorted from them (not recorded which). The chain is built from TRBV7-6 and TRBJ2-6; 9 positions match TRBD1. Written as DNA, the CDR3 is TGTGCCAGCAAGGGCCGGGACAGGGATATACCTGGGGCCAACGTCCTGACTTTC. Its protein product is CASKGRDRDIPGANVLTF. The full variable domain, with the rest looked up from reference TRBV7-6 and TRBJ2-6, is GAGVSQSPRYKVTKRGQDVALRCDPISGHVSLYWYRQALGQGPEFLTYFNYEAQQDKSGLPNDRFSAERPEGSISTLTIQRTEQRDSAMYRCASKGRDRDIPGANVLTFGAGSRLTVL.